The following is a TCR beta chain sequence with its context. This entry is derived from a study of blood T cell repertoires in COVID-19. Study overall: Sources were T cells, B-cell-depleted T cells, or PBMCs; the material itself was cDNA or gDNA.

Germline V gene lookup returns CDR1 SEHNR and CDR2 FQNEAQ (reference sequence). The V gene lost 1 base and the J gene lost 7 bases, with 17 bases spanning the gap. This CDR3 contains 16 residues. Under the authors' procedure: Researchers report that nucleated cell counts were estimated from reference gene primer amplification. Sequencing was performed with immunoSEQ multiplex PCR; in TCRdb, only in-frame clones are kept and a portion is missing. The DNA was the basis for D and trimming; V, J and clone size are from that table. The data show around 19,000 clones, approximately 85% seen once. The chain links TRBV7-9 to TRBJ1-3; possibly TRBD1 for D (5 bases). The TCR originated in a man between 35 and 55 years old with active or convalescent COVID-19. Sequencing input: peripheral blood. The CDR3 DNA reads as TGTGCCAGCAGCTTAGGCCGGGTTGCAGGGTCCAACACCATATATTTT. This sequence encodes CASSLGRVAGSNTIYF.